These 6 T cell receptor beta chains were sequenced from one sample in a study of OX40 agonist ivuxolimab in advanced cancers. Using immunoSEQ multiplex PCR, the repertoire was profiled, and TCRdb retains in-frame clones only, with some absent. The data hold almost 80,000 clones, with 84% observed a single time. The input for sequencing was CD4+ or CD8+ T cells sorted from blood, taken in a trial of the OX40 agonist ivuxolimab. The receptors were sampled from an adult with an advanced solid tumor such as melanoma, head and neck, liver or kidney cancer.

The chain joins TRBV5-4 to TRBJ2-5; D not certain. CDR3 length: 11 amino acids. Germline V gives CDR1 SGHNT, CDR2 YYREEE (reference sequence). Trimming removed 4 bases from V and 2 bases from J, with 3 bases in between. The CDR3 DNA follows: TGTGCCAGCAGCCTACAAGAGACCCAGTACTTC. Amino acid sequence: CASSLQETQYF.

V and J are TRBV7-2 and TRBJ2-1; D is possibly TRBD1 (5 bases). Germline values: CDR1 SGHTA, CDR2 FQGNSA. The CDR3 has 14 amino acids. The germline V and J ends were trimmed by 0 bases and 5 bases, with 8 bases remaining between them. CDR3 sequence (DNA): TGTGCCAGCAGCTTAGCTCACAGGAACAATGAGCAGTTCTTC. Translated, it gives CASSLAHRNNEQFF.

The CDR3 nucleotides read TGCGCCAGCAGCCAAGGCCTCCCTACAGCGGGGTACTCCTACAATGAGCAGTTCTTC. Translated: CASSQGLPTAGYSYNEQFF. The rearrangement links TRBV4-3 to TRBJ2-1; 7 nucleotides line up with TRBD2. V trimming: 1 base; J trimming: 0 bases; junction bases outside the gene matches: 12. Germline V CDR1 and CDR2: LGHNA, YSLEER. The CDR3 spans 19 residues.

This clone was observed a few times. The J gene is TRBJ2-7, the V gene TRBV6-5; D call uncertain. Germline CDR1 is MNHEY and CDR2 is SVGAGI. The CDR3 runs to 13 residues. Trimming shortened V by 0 bases and J by 3 bases, and 6 bases separated the two germline ends. The CDR3 DNA follows: TGTGCCAGCAGTTACTCGAGAGACTACGAGCAGTACTTC. It is translated as CASSYSRDYEQYF.

V and J are TRBV7-6 and TRBJ2-6; D gene unclear. Germline V lookup: CDR1 SGHVS, CDR2 FNYEAQ. This CDR3 comprises 13 residues. The V end was cut by 6 bases, the J end by 12 bases, with 15 bases between. The CDR3 here is CASSRAPAGVLTF. In DNA, the CDR3 is TGTGCCAGCAGTCGCGCCCCGGCCGGCGTCCTGACTTTC.

This rearrangement joins TRBV6-6 to TRBJ2-5; 8 positions match TRBD1. Per the germline V gene, CDR1 is MNHNY and CDR2 is SVGAGI (reference sequence). The V and J ends lost 1 base and 9 bases, in that order; junction bases with no gene match: 7. The CDR3 runs to 14 residues. Here the CDR3 reads CASSYLGQGQAQYF. The DNA for the CDR3 is TGTGCCAGCAGTTACTTAGGACAGGGACAGGCCCAGTACTTC.